This TCR beta chain was profiled in a study of spatial heterogeneity in lung cancer. Turning to the study itself: Sequences of the beta chain were consistently detected in greater numbers than alpha-chain sequences. For the average unique TCR and UMI combination, more than eight occurrences appeared in raw reads.

With V trimmed by 6 bases and J by 2 bases, 8 bases remained unmatched. CDR1 is SGHAT, CDR2 FQDESV, per germline (reference sequence). This CDR3 has 15 amino acids. The time point is: sample taken at primary tumor resection. Researchers sequenced whole RNA taken from tumor, nontumor lung or frozen PBMC without sorting. One entry per CDR3 protein results from TCRdb running MiXCR on the 5' RACE reads. The profile shows under 100,000 distinct CDR3 sequences, around 10% of them singletons. This clonotype was detected only a few times. The sequence came from a male donor with early-stage non-small cell lung cancer. The sample was PBMCs, taken at surgery. The rearrangement joins TRBV11-1 to TRBJ2-3, with 7 bases identical to TRBD2. The CDR3 loop reads CASRRDYPPTDTQYF. For the CDR3, the DNA is TGTGCCAGCAGGAGGGACTATCCCCCCACAGATACGCAGTATTTT. The full variable domain, in which reference TRBV11-1 and TRBJ2-3 provide the parts outside the CDR3, is EAEVAQSPRYKITEKSQAVAFWCDPISGHATLYWYRQILGQGPELLVQFQDESVVDDSQLPKDRFSAERLKGVDSTLKIQPAELGDSAMYLCASRRDYPPTDTQYFGPGTRLTVL.